This T cell receptor (beta chain) was sequenced during a study of response to subunit inactivated influenza vaccine. V lost 6 bases to trimming and J lost 5 bases; unmatched junction nucleotides: 12. This CDR3 region has 15 residues. Germline V lookup: CDR1 LNHDA, CDR2 SQIVND (reference sequence). TCRdb called the RT-PCR reads again in MiXCR, with one record for every CDR3 protein. The table includes some 540,000 distinct CDR3 sequences, approximately 22% detected once. These data also featured in a second study, about T cells expressing NK-cell markers. As that report states: In generating TCR beta cDNA, 5'RACE template switching with UMIs was used. Dominant NKG2C+ clonotypes accounted for about 1.0-8% of CD8+ T cells in several donors.

V and J are TRBV19 and TRBJ2-5, with TRBD1 identical over 7 bases. The sample here was CD4+ T cells sorted from PBMCs, taken about 11 days after vaccination. This TCR derives from a man aged 50 to 59 who received an inactivated influenza vaccine. The CDR3 loop reads CASSDRQGLGETQYF. As DNA, the CDR3 is TGTGCCAGTAGCGATCGACAGGGTCTAGGGGAGACCCAGTACTTC.